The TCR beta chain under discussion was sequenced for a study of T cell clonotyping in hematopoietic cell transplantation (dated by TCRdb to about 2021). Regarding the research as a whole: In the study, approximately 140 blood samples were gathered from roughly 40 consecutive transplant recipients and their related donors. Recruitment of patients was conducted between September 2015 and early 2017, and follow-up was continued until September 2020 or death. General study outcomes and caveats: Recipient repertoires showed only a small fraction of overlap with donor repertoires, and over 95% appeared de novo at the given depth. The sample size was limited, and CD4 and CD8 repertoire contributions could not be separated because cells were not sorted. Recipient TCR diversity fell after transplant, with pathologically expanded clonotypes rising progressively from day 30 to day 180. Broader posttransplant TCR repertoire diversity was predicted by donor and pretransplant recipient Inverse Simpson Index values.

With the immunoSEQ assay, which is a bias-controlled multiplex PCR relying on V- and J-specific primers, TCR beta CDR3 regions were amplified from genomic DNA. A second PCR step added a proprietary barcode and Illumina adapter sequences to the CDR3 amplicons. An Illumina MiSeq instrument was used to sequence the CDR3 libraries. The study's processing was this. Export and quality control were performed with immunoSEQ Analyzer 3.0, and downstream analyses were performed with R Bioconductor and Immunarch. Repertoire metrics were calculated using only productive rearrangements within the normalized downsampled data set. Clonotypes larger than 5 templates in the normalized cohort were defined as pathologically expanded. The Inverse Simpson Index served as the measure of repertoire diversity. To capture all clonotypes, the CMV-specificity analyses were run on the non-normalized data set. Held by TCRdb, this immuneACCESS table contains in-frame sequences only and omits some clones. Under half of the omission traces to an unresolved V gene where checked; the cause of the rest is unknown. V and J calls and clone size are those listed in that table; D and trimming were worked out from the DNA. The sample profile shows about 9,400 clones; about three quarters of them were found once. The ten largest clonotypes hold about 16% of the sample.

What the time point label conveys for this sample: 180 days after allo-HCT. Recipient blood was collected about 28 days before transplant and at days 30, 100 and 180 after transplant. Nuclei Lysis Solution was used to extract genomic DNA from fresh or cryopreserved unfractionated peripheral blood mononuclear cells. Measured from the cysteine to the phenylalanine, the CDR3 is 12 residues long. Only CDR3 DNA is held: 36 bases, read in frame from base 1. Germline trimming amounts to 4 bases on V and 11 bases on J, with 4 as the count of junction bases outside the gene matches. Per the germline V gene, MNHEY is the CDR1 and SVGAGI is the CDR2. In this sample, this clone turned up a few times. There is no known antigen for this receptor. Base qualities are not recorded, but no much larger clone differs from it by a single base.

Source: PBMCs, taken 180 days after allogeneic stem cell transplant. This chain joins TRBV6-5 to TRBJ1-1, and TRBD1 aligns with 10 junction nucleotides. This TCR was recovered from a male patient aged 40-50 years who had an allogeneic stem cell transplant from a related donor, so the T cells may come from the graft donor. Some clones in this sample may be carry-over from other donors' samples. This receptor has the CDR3 CASSSPDRGAFF. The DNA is TGTGCCAGCAGTTCTCCGGACAGGGGGGCTTTCTTT.